A selection of T cell receptor beta chains follows, all from one sample in a study of shared clonotypes between healthy human individuals. TCRdb keeps only in-frame clones here, not all; method: immunoSEQ multiplex PCR. This sample yields about 1.5 million clones, of which around 98% are seen a single time; less than 0.55% belongs to the top ten. The source material was naive CD4+ T cells sorted from blood. The receptor set was obtained from a man aged 25 to 40 in good health. CDR3s include the opening cysteine and the closing phenylalanine or tryptophan. A D gene is named only where the DNA matches it firmly. The size of a clone is reported for some rows only, either as once, few or many, or as a class for expanded clones.

length: 15; V: TRBV28; size: -; J: TRBJ1-2; D: TRBD1; DNA: TGTGCCAGCAGGCTCTCCGGGACAGCGGGTGGTGGCTACACCTTC; CDR3: CASRLSGTAGGGYTF
length: 15; V: TRBV7-2; size: -; J: TRBJ2-3; D: -; DNA: TGTGCCAGCAGCGTCCTTGGGCCACACACAGATACGCAGTATTTT; CDR3: CASSVLGPHTDTQYF
length: 15; V: TRBV9; size: -; J: TRBJ1-5; D: -; DNA: TGTGCCAGCAGCCTCGGGGACGGCAGCAATCAGCCCCAGCATTTT; CDR3: CASSLGDGSNQPQHF
length: 17; V: TRBV9; size: -; J: TRBJ2-5; D: TRBD1; DNA: TGTGCCAGCAGCTTGGGACAGGACAGACAGTACCAAGAGACCCAGTACTTC; CDR3: CASSLGQDRQYQETQYF
length: 13; V: TRBV7-9; size: few; J: TRBJ2-3; D: -; DNA: TGTGCCAGCAGCTTAGGGGGCACAGATACGCAGTATTTT; CDR3: CASSLGGTDTQYF
length: 19; V: TRBV27; size: once; J: TRBJ2-4; D: TRBD2; DNA: TGTGCCAGCAGTTTCCTGTCTAGCGGGACCCCCCGGGCCAAAAACATTCAGTACTTC; CDR3: CASSFLSSGTPRAKNIQYF
length: 16; V: TRBV2; size: -; J: TRBJ2-7; D: -; DNA: TGTGCCAGCAGTTCCCCCCCACAGACGAGGACCTACGAGCAGTACTTC; CDR3: CASSSPPQTRTYEQYF
length: 14; V: TRBV5-1; size: -; J: TRBJ2-7; D: -; DNA: TGCGCCAGCAGCTTGGGGGCAGGGCGACACGAGCAGTACTTC; CDR3: CASSLGAGRHEQYF
length: 16; V: TRBV4-1; size: once; J: TRBJ2-1; D: TRBD2; DNA: TGCGCCAGCAGCCAAGACACTAGCGGGAACTACAATGAGCAGTTCTTC; CDR3: CASSQDTSGNYNEQFF
length: 12; V: TRBV28; size: once; J: TRBJ1-5; D: -; DNA: TGTGCCAGCAGTTTATGGGGGGAGCCCCAGCATTTT; CDR3: CASSLWGEPQHF
length: 14; V: TRBV5-4; size: -; J: TRBJ2-5; D: TRBD1; DNA: TGTGCCAGCAGCGCACGGACAGGTCAAGAGACCCAGTACTTC; CDR3: CASSARTGQETQYF
length: 16; V: TRBV11-2; size: -; J: TRBJ2-1; D: -; DNA: TGTGCCAGCAGCTTATTGGGGCGGGTAGTCTACAATGAGCAGTTCTTC; CDR3: CASSLLGRVVYNEQFF
length: 14; V: TRBV9; size: -; J: TRBJ2-7; D: -; DNA: TGTGCCAGCTGCCTAGACCCCTTAGGCGGGCAGCAGTACTTC; CDR3: CASCLDPLGGQQYF
length: 16; V: TRBV9; size: -; J: TRBJ2-2; D: -; DNA: TGTGCCAGCAGCGTAATGGCAAGGGACAACACCGGGGAGCTGTTTTTT; CDR3: CASSVMARDNTGELFF
length: 12; V: TRBV6-5; size: -; J: TRBJ2-3; D: -; DNA: TGTGCCAGCAGTAGCGGCACAGATACGCAGTATTTT; CDR3: CASSSGTDTQYF
length: 16; V: TRBV6-1; size: -; J: TRBJ1-2; D: -; DNA: TGTGCCAGCAGTGAAAGGGTGGTCAGGGCTAACTATGGCTACACCTTC; CDR3: CASSERVVRANYGYTF
length: 16; V: TRBV15; size: -; J: TRBJ2-1; D: TRBD1; DNA: TGTGCCACCAAACCATCCGGGACAGGGGGTTACAATGAGCAGTTCTTC; CDR3: CATKPSGTGGYNEQFF
length: 13; V: TRBV27; size: -; J: TRBJ2-2; D: -; DNA: TGTGCCAGCAGTTTGATCGCTCCCGGGGAGCTGTTTTTT; CDR3: CASSLIAPGELFF
length: 13; V: TRBV2; size: -; J: TRBJ1-4; D: -; DNA: TGTGCCAGCATGTCTAATGGCGTTGAAAAACTGTTTTTT; CDR3: CASMSNGVEKLFF
length: 15; V: TRBV29-1; size: -; J: TRBJ2-1; D: -; DNA: TGCAGCGTTGCAAGCGGGCTAGCCGGCTACAATGAGCAGTTCTTC; CDR3: CSVASGLAGYNEQFF
length: 13; V: TRBV9; size: once; J: TRBJ2-1; D: -; DNA: TGTGCCAGCAGCGTAATGTTTGCGGATGAGCAGTTCTTC; CDR3: CASSVMFADEQFF
length: 14; V: TRBV19; size: -; J: TRBJ2-3; D: -; DNA: TGTGCCAGTAGTTTCGCTACCTACACAGATACGCAGTATTTT; CDR3: CASSFATYTDTQYF
length: 14; V: TRBV2; size: -; J: TRBJ1-2; D: TRBD1; DNA: TGTGCCAGCACTCCCCGACAGGGGAACTATGGCTACACCTTC; CDR3: CASTPRQGNYGYTF
length: 15; V: TRBV5-1; size: -; J: TRBJ2-1; D: -; DNA: TGCGCCAGCAGCTTAACCGGGTCCCAATACAATGAGCAGTTCTTC; CDR3: CASSLTGSQYNEQFF
length: 13; V: TRBV28; size: -; J: TRBJ2-1; D: -; DNA: TGTGCCAGCGGACATTTTGTATACAATGAGCAGTTCTTC; CDR3: CASGHFVYNEQFF
length: 13; V: TRBV18; size: -; J: TRBJ2-3; D: -; DNA: TGTGCCAGCTCACCAGGACTTTCAGATACGCAGTATTTT; CDR3: CASSPGLSDTQYF
length: 12; V: TRBV7-9; size: -; J: TRBJ2-4; D: -; DNA: TGTGCCAGCAGCTTAGCAAATGACATTCAGTACTTC; CDR3: CASSLANDIQYF
length: 16; V: TRBV19; size: -; J: TRBJ2-4; D: -; DNA: TGTGCCAGTAGTATGGACGGTCCTCTAGCCAAAAACATTCAGTACTTC; CDR3: CASSMDGPLAKNIQYF
length: 15; V: TRBV7-9; size: -; J: TRBJ2-5; D: TRBD2; DNA: TGTGCCAGCCAAACTAGCGGCGATGTCCAAGAGACCCAGTACTTC; CDR3: CASQTSGDVQETQYF
length: 14; V: TRBV7-3; size: once; J: TRBJ1-2; D: TRBD1; DNA: TGTGCCAGCAGCCCGGGACAGGGAAACTATGGCTACACCTTC; CDR3: CASSPGQGNYGYTF
length: 13; V: TRBV25-1; size: -; J: TRBJ2-1; D: -; DNA: TGTGCCAGCAGTGAGCCACTAGTCCATGAGCAGTTCTTC; CDR3: CASSEPLVHEQFF
length: 13; V: TRBV11-2; size: -; J: TRBJ2-5; D: -; DNA: TGTGCCAGCAGCTTAAGCGAATCGGAGACCCAGTACTTC; CDR3: CASSLSESETQYF
length: 13; V: TRBV4-3; size: -; J: TRBJ1-1; D: TRBD1; DNA: TGCGCCAGCAGCCGCGGACAGGTCACTGAAGCTTTCTTT; CDR3: CASSRGQVTEAFF
length: 11; V: TRBV29-1; size: -; J: TRBJ1-4; D: -; DNA: TGCAGCGCTAGCAGGGCCGAGGAACTGTTTTTT; CDR3: CSASRAEELFF
length: 15; V: TRBV7-8; size: -; J: TRBJ2-5; D: -; DNA: TGTGCCAGCAGCCTGATGCAGGGGAGGGGAGAGACCCAGTACTTC; CDR3: CASSLMQGRGETQYF
length: 19; V: TRBV5-6; size: -; J: TRBJ2-7; D: TRBD2; DNA: TGTGCCAGCAGCTTGGAGGGACTAGCGGGAGGCTTCTGGTCTGACGAGCAGTACTTC; CDR3: CASSLEGLAGGFWSDEQYF
length: 13; V: TRBV11-2; size: once; J: TRBJ2-5; D: -; DNA: TGTGCCAGCAGCTTGAGGTTTGGGGAGACCCAGTACTTC; CDR3: CASSLRFGETQYF
length: 16; V: TRBV5-6; size: -; J: TRBJ2-4; D: -; DNA: TGTGCCAGCAGCTTTACCGGGACGACCGCCAAAAACATTCAGTACTTC; CDR3: CASSFTGTTAKNIQYF
length: 15; V: TRBV11-2; size: -; J: TRBJ2-7; D: TRBD1; DNA: TGTGCCAGCAGCTTAGATCGGGCAGGGGGTGGCGAGCAGTACTTC; CDR3: CASSLDRAGGGEQYF